The entry below gives a single T cell receptor (beta chain) sequence along with its context. Antigen unknown. The sample is drawn from a study of OX40 agonist ivuxolimab in advanced cancers. Study results and limitations: Among the lowest levels of clonal expansion were found in partial responders at 0.1-3.0 mg/kg. Which antigen the expanded peripheral T cells recognized is unknown.

TCRdb keeps only in-frame clones here, not all; method: immunoSEQ multiplex PCR. Here the sample spans tens of thousands of clones, 88% being singletons. The CDR3 has 15 amino acids. CDR1 is SGHTA and CDR2 is FQGNSA in the germline V gene. V was trimmed by 5 bases and J by 2 bases, leaving 16 bases between them. This material consisted of CD4+ or CD8+ T cells sorted from blood, taken in a trial of the OX40 agonist ivuxolimab. This sequence was found in an adult with an advanced solid tumor such as melanoma, head and neck, liver or kidney cancer. This rearrangement joins TRBV7-2 to TRBJ2-7; D is possibly TRBD2 (6 bases). CDR3 sequence (DNA): TGTGCCAGCAGCCTCGAACCGGGACTGACCTACGAGCAGTACTTC. Translated, it gives CASSLEPGLTYEQYF.